This T cell receptor beta chain was sequenced during a study of response to subunit inactivated influenza vaccine. Points from the study as a whole: Few new T cells, the authors suggested, are recruited by each seasonal influenza vaccination.

Regarding this clonotype: What it binds is unknown.

TCRdb analysed the RT-PCR reads with MiXCR anew, one entry per CDR3 protein. The sample lists about 650,000 distinct CDR3 sequences, approximately 14% seen once, with around a tenth in the top ten. V lost 4 bases and J 6 bases, leaving 12 bases between the germline ends. CDR1 SNHLY and CDR2 FYNNEI come from the germline V gene. This CDR3 has 14 residues. Sequencing was performed on PBMCs from blood, taken 11 to 12 days after vaccination. This clonotype was obtained from a man aged 50 or older who received an inactivated influenza vaccine. The chain joins TRBV2 to TRBJ2-2, with unresolved D. The DNA for the CDR3 is TGTGCCAGCAGTGTTGAGGCTCTTTCCGGGGAGCTGTTTTTT. Translating it yields CASSVEALSGELFF.